These 3 T cell receptor beta chains originate from one sample sequenced in a study of T cell clones after liver transplantation. The data were produced by immunoSEQ multiplex PCR, yet TCRdb's version contains in-frame clones alone and is incomplete. The table lists about 9,200 clones, 70% to 85% of them singletons. The material sequenced was CD8+ T cells from blood, taken at the 22-month timepoint. The receptor set was obtained from a human patient who received a liver transplant. Some T cells may be the graft donor's.

This clone was detected a few times. The chain joins TRBV27 to TRBJ2-1, with TRBD2 as a possible D gene (6 bases). The CDR3 totals 14 residues. V was clipped by 4 bases and J by 8 bases, with 15 bases between them. CDR1 MNHEY and CDR2 SMNVEV come from the germline V gene (reference sequence). The CDR3 here is CASSWRDGFYEQFF. The CDR3 DNA reads as TGTGCCAGCAGTTGGAGGGACGGTTTCTATGAGCAGTTCTTC.

This chain links TRBV4-1 with TRBJ1-1; tentative D call: TRBD1 (6 bases). This CDR3 has 14 amino acids. The ends were cut back, 0 bases at V and 5 bases at J, with 10 bases in the middle. Germline CDR1 is MGHRA and CDR2 is YSYEKL. CDR3 loop: CASSQDPQGTEAFF. CDR3 nucleotide sequence: TGCGCCAGCAGCCAAGATCCCCAGGGGACTGAAGCTTTCTTT.

The chain uses TRBV4-1 and TRBJ1-1; D possibly corresponds to TRBD1 (5 bases). Deletions cut 1 base from V and 4 bases from J, with 10 bases between. The CDR3 spans 14 residues. Germline lookup yields CDR1 MGHRA and CDR2 YSYEKL. The CDR3 DNA follows: TGCGCCAGCAGCCAAGGCCAGAGGGGCACTGAAGCTTTCTTT. It specifies CASSQGQRGTEAFF.